Below, 22 T cell receptor beta chains from the same sample are listed, as sequenced in a study of PD-1 blockade in mismatch repair-deficient tumors listed by TCRdb under 2017. Preparation of the library involved the immunoSEQ multiplex PCR assay. The source is immuneACCESS, and TCRdb retained only in-frame sequences with V and J called. Part of the clones is not carried over; for the studies checked, unresolved V genes explain less than half of this, and the remainder is unexplained. This sample comprises 100,000 or so clones, over 75% of them detected only once. Around 6.5% of the sample lies in the top ten. Specimen: peripheral blood, collected approximately 35 weeks after starting pembrolizumab. Source of these receptors: an adult with mismatch repair-deficient cancer.

V usage is TRBV11-3 and J usage is TRBJ2-7, with a weak D call TRBD2 (5 bases). Germline V CDR1 and CDR2: SGHNT, YENEEA. V lost 6 bases to trimming and J lost 1 base, with 7 bases between them. CDR3 length equals 12 residues. This chain's CDR3 is CASSRTSYEQYF. The CDR3 DNA reads as TGTGCCAGCAGTCGGACTTCCTACGAGCAGTACTTC.

This chain uses TRBV10-3 with TRBJ1-3, with D perhaps matching TRBD1 (5 bases). V was pared by 2 bases and J by 0 bases, with 11 bases between. Germline V gene lookup returns CDR1 ENHRY and CDR2 SYGVKD. The CDR3 consists of 16 residues. CDR3 in amino acids: CAISEQGSPSGNTIYF. The CDR3 DNA follows: TGTGCCATCAGTGAGCAGGGTTCTCCCTCTGGAAACACCATATATTTT.

V gene TRBV11-3 combines with J gene TRBJ2-2; D is possibly TRBD2 (6 bases). Trimming left V 0 bases short and J 4 bases short, with 9 bases between. This CDR3 region has 15 residues. From germline, CDR1 is SGHNT and CDR2 YENEEA. The CDR3 nucleotides are TGTGCCAGCAGCTTAGAGGAGGGAATCACCGGGGAGCTGTTTTTT. Protein product: CASSLEEGITGELFF.

The gene calls are TRBV21-1 and TRBJ2-5; TRBD2, the table's D call, was not compared with the DNA. TRBV21-1 is designated a pseudogene. CDR3 length: 18 amino acids. CDR3 sequence: CASSKGVPSGMGQETQYF. The CDR3, as DNA: TGTGCCAGCAGCAAAGGAGTCCCCAGCGGGATGGGCCAAGAGACCCAGTACTTC.

The chain carries TRBV5-6 and TRBJ2-7; the match to TRBD2 covers 14 bases. The germline V gene has CDR1 SGHDT and CDR2 YYEEEE. V was clipped by 10 bases and J by 4 bases; unmatched bases: 7. This CDR3 region has 14 residues. The CDR3 protein is CASGLAGGVYEQYF. Written as DNA, the CDR3 is TGTGCCTCCGGACTAGCGGGAGGTGTATACGAGCAGTACTTC.

This clone has just a few counts. The chain joins TRBV5-6 to TRBJ2-4; D remains ambiguous. This CDR3 is built from 15 residues. Trimming removed 3 bases at V and 0 bases at J, with 10 bases between. CDR1 SGHDT and CDR2 YYEEEE come from the germline V gene. The CDR3 protein is CASSWLKLAKNIQYF. The CDR3 DNA reads TGTGCCAGCAGCTGGCTTAAATTAGCCAAAAACATTCAGTACTTC.

This clone was seen only a few times. The rearrangement joins TRBV19 to TRBJ1-4; D unresolved. Trimming left V 3 bases short and J 7 bases short, with 12 bases between. Germline CDR1 and CDR2: LNHDA and SQIVND (reference sequence). The CDR3 totals 14 residues. CDR3 sequence: CASSIAGFAEKLFF. CDR3 DNA: TGTGCCAGTAGTATCGCTGGGTTCGCTGAAAAACTGTTTTTT.

The chain is built from TRBV9 and TRBJ1-2; no clear D. Germline CDR1 reads SGDLS; CDR2 reads YYNGEE. This CDR3 spans 14 amino acids. V lost 0 bases and J 4 bases, leaving 10 bases between the germline ends. The CDR3 nucleotides read TGTGCCAGCAGCGTAGGAAAGGGATCCTATGGCTACACCTTC. This encodes CASSVGKGSYGYTF.

The V and J genes are TRBV18 and TRBJ2-3; no definite D call. Trimming pared 5 bases from V and 3 bases from J, leaving 15 bases between. In germline, CDR1 is KGHSH, CDR2 LQKENI. This CDR3 comprises 15 residues. CDR3 amino acids: CASSRTPSRTDTQYF. The CDR3 nucleotides read TGTGCCAGCTCAAGGACCCCCTCAAGGACAGATACGCAGTATTTT. Using reference TRBV18 and TRBJ2-3 for the parts outside the CDR3, the full variable domain is NAGVMQNPRHLVRRRGQEARLRCSPMKGHSHVYWYRQLPEEGLKFMVYLQKENIIDESGMPKERFSAEFPKEGPSILRIQQVVRGDSAAYFCASSRTPSRTDTQYFGPGTRLTVL.

V usage is TRBV14 and J usage is TRBJ1-1; no reliable D call. The CDR3 extends over 16 amino acids. Trimming cost V 0 bases and J 0 bases, with 11 bases left between them. The V gene's germline CDR1 is SGHDN and CDR2 FVKESK. In nucleotides, the CDR3 is TGTGCCAGCAGCCAAGATAGAGGCACCATGAACACTGAAGCTTTCTTT. Amino acid sequence: CASSQDRGTMNTEAFF.

This chain links TRBV6-1 with TRBJ2-1; a possible D gene is TRBD1 (6 bases). The CDR3 covers 14 residues. Trimming stripped 7 bases from V and 8 bases from J, with 18 bases between. Germline lookup yields CDR1 MNHNS and CDR2 SASEGT. This chain's CDR3 is CASILLQGGHEQFF. In nucleotides, the CDR3 is TGTGCCAGCATCTTATTACAGGGTGGCCATGAGCAGTTCTTC.

V gene TRBV5-4 combines with J gene TRBJ2-7, with a tentative D call TRBD2 (6 bases). The CDR3 runs 15 residues. Germline V CDR1 and CDR2: SGHNT, YYREEE (reference sequence). The V end lost 3 bases, the J end lost 2 bases, and 15 bases lay between the germline ends. CDR3 region: CASSSPRGTTYEQYF. The DNA for the CDR3 is TGTGCCAGCAGCTCCCCACGGGGGACCACCTACGAGCAGTACTTC.

This chain joins TRBV30 and TRBJ2-7, with 9 bases fitting TRBD1. CDR3 length: 15 amino acids. V dropped 4 bases and J dropped 3; count of bases not matched to a gene: 10. Germline CDR1 and CDR2: GTSNPN and SVGIG (reference sequence). The CDR3 DNA is TGTGCCTGGATGCAACAGGGGGCTGGTTTCTACGAGCAGTACTTC. Translating it yields CAWMQQGAGFYEQYF. Supplemented by reference TRBV30 and TRBJ2-7, the full variable domain reads SQTIHQWPATLVQPVGSPLSLECTVEGTSNPNLYWYRQAAGRGLQLLFYSVGIGQISSEVPQNLSASRPQDRQFILSSKKLLLSDSGFYLCAWMQQGAGFYEQYFGPGTRLTVT.

This chain joins TRBV7-3 and TRBJ2-2; D is ambiguous. This CDR3 spans 15 amino acids. The V gene lost 2 bases and the J gene lost 6 bases, with 13 bases spanning the gap. Germline V CDR1 and CDR2: SGHTA, FQGTGA. For the CDR3, the DNA is TGTGCCAGCAGCTTAGGGCTAGGCGTGGCCGGGGAGCTGTTTTTT. Translation: CASSLGLGVAGELFF. Complete variable domain (other parts from reference TRBV7-3 and TRBJ2-2): GAGVSQTPSNKVTEKGKYVELRCDPISGHTALYWYRQSLGQGPEFLIYFQGTGAADDSGLPNDRFFAVRPEGSVSTLKIQRTERGDSAVYLCASSLGLGVAGELFFGEGSRLTVL.

The CDR3: CASSLAPLAGGNFSYNEQFF. CDR3 in DNA: TGTGCCAGCAGCTTAGCGCCCCTAGCGGGAGGCAATTTCTCCTACAATGAGCAGTTCTTC. The V and J genes are TRBV7-6 and TRBJ2-1; 11 bases match TRBD2. The V gene's germline CDR1 is SGHVS and CDR2 FNYEAQ. V lost 0 bases and J lost 0; bases outside the gene matches: 10. This CDR3 spans 20 amino acids.

The chain carries TRBV5-1 and TRBJ2-3, with D possibly TRBD2 on 5 matching bases. The V gene's germline CDR1 is SGHRS and CDR2 YFSETQ. CDR3 size: 17 residues. Trimming cost V 0 bases and J 0 bases, with 14 bases left between them. CDR3 sequence: CASSLVGSRTSTDTQYF. As DNA, the CDR3 is TGCGCCAGCAGCTTGGTGGGGTCGAGGACTAGCACAGATACGCAGTATTTT.

The chain recombines TRBV11-2 with TRBJ2-5; 10 bases fit TRBD2. Germline V CDR1 and CDR2: SGHAT, FQNNGV. The V and J ends lost 4 bases and 5 bases, in that order; junction bases with no gene match: 7. CDR3 size: 15 residues. The CDR3 bases are TGTGCCAGCAGCTCGAGCGGGAGGGCCGCCGAGACCCAGTACTTC. This gives the protein CASSSSGRAAETQYF.

The chain combines TRBV12-5 with TRBJ2-2; D possibly matches TRBD1 or TRBD2 (5 bases each). The V gene's germline CDR1 is LGHNT and CDR2 FRNRAP. This CDR3 has 15 residues. The germline V and J ends were trimmed by 5 bases and 0 bases, with 10 bases remaining between them. CDR3 sequence reads: CASGRGPPNTGELFF. DNA of the CDR3: TGTGCTAGTGGTAGGGGACCTCCGAACACCGGGGAGCTGTTTTTT.

This chain joins TRBV5-6 and TRBJ2-7; 7 bases map to TRBD2. The V gene end was trimmed by 3 bases and the J gene end by 3 bases; junction bases not matched to a gene: 6. Germline CDR1 and CDR2: SGHDT and YYEEEE. This CDR3 has 14 residues. The CDR3 sequence is CASSSGAGFYEQYF. CDR3 DNA: TGTGCCAGCAGCTCCGGAGCGGGGTTCTACGAGCAGTACTTC.

The chain employs TRBV5-6 and TRBJ1-5; D may be TRBD1 (5 bases). Trimming removed 2 bases from V and 7 bases from J, with 16 bases in between. The CDR3 spans 15 residues. Germline CDR1 reads SGHDT; CDR2 reads YYEEEE. The CDR3 protein is CASSLGPTWGQPQHF. DNA for the CDR3: TGTGCCAGCAGCTTAGGCCCAACCTGGGGCCAGCCCCAGCATTTT.

The DNA of the CDR3 is TGCGCCAGCAGCCAAGGACTAGCGGGACCTAGCACAGATACGCAGTATTTT. This codes for CASSQGLAGPSTDTQYF. This chain connects TRBV4-3 to TRBJ2-3, with 11 bases lining up with TRBD2. The ends lost 1 base at V and 0 bases at J; junction bases unmatched: 3. This CDR3 region has 17 residues. From germline, CDR1 is LGHNA and CDR2 YSLEER.

This sequence joins TRBV5-1 and TRBJ2-7; the D gene is possibly TRBD2 (6 bases). The CDR3 extends over 15 amino acids. Trimming removed 4 bases at V and 3 bases at J, with 17 bases between. The V gene's germline CDR1 is SGHRS and CDR2 YFSETQ. The CDR3 DNA reads as TGCGCCAGCAGCAATCGGACTAATTGGTACTACGAGCAGTACTTC. This sequence encodes CASSNRTNWYYEQYF. Using reference TRBV5-1 and TRBJ2-7 for the parts outside the CDR3, the full variable domain is KAGVTQTPRYLIKTRGQQVTLSCSPISGHRSVSWYQQTPGQGLQFLFEYFSETQRNKGNFPGRFSGRQFSNSRSEMNVSTLELGDSALYLCASSNRTNWYYEQYFGPGTRLTVT.